This T cell receptor (beta chain) was documented in a study of technical replicates of blood from several donors. V lost 0 bases, J lost 9 bases, and 9 bases lay in between. Germline values: CDR1 SNHLY, CDR2 FYNNEI. CDR3 size: 13 residues. Generated by immunoSEQ multiplex PCR, the TCRdb table keeps only in-frame clones and is missing some. Here the sample spans just over 95,000 clones, less than 95% being singletons. This TCR was recovered from a human donor in good health. This chain connects TRBV2 to TRBJ1-5, with D perhaps TRBD1 (6 bases). Source material: T cells isolated from PBMCs. The CDR3 reads CASSEARRGPQHF. Here the CDR3 DNA reads TGTGCCAGCAGTGAAGCGCGCAGGGGGCCCCAGCATTTT.